This note documents a single T cell receptor beta chain sequence. The antigen is unknown. The germline V gene encodes CDR1 GTSNPN and CDR2 SVGIG (reference sequence). Unmatched junction bases numbered 11, after V lost 7 bases and J lost 4 bases. This CDR3 has 15 amino acids. Measured with immunoSEQ multiplex PCR; TCRdb has only the in-frame clones, and not every one. In the table there are 73,000 or so clones, approximately 85% of which are singletons. The source of the sample is a study of OX40 agonist ivuxolimab in advanced cancers. Study-wide background: Ivuxolimab was administered intravenously to patients at 0.01 to 10 mg/kg every 2 weeks. Points from the study as a whole: Specificity for antigen went undetermined in the expanded peripheral T cells. Among the least clonally expanded were partial responders at 0.1-3.0 mg/kg.

V usage is TRBV30 and J usage is TRBJ2-2; TRBD2 matches at 8 bases. The sequenced sample was CD4+ or CD8+ T cells sorted from blood, obtained in a trial of the OX40 agonist ivuxolimab. The TCR sequence derives from an adult with an advanced solid tumor such as melanoma, head and neck, liver or kidney cancer. In DNA, the CDR3 is TGTGCCTTGGGAGCGGGGGCGATTCCCACCGGGGAGCTGTTTTTT. The encoded protein is CALGAGAIPTGELFF.